The rows below give T cell receptor beta chains drawn from one sample of a study of blood T cell repertoires in COVID-19. The assay was immunoSEQ multiplex PCR, and TCRdb's table has in-frame clones only and misses some. The sample yields approximately 40,000 clones, about 88% seen once. The sample taken for sequencing was peripheral blood. All receptors derive from a human donor in a cohort sampled during active COVID-19. Each CDR3 is given with its conserved first and last residue. The D gene is left open where the match is weak.

11 | - | TRBJ2-1 | TRBV27 | TGTGCCAGCAGAATCGGTGGTGAGCAGTTCTTC | CASRIGGEQFF
16 | TRBD1 | TRBJ1-6 | TRBV6-6 | TGTGCCAGCAACCCGGGACAGGGGATGGTGCGGTCACCCCTCCACTTT | CASNPGQGMVRSPLHF
15 | TRBD2 | TRBJ2-7 | TRBV5-1 | TGCGCCAGCAGCTATTCCTCGGGACTAGCGACCGAGCAGTACTTC | CASSYSSGLATEQYF
13 | - | TRBJ2-6 | TRBV19 | TGTGCCAGCCGACGGGTTGGGGCCAACGTCCTGACTTTC | CASRRVGANVLTF
15 | TRBD1 | TRBJ2-2 | TRBV9 | TGTGCCAGCAGCTCCCGGACAGGCGGCACCGGGGAGCTGTTTTTT | CASSSRTGGTGELFF
13 | - | TRBJ1-2 | TRBV19 | TGTGCCACCTTGGACTTTAATGGTTATGGCTACACCTTC | CATLDFNGYGYTF
15 | TRBD1 | TRBJ1-1 | TRBV5-1 | TGCGCCAGCAGCTTGGGGACAGGGGGCAACACTGAAGCTTTCTTT | CASSLGTGGNTEAFF
15 | TRBD2 | TRBJ2-5 | TRBV3-1/TRBV3-2 | TGTGCCAGCAGCCTGACTAGCGGGGGGAGGGAGACCCAGTACTTC | CASSLTSGGRETQYF
12 | TRBD1 | TRBJ1-2 | TRBV11-2 | TGTGCCAGCAACGGACAGGGAGGTGGCTACACCTTC | CASNGQGGGYTF
15 | - | TRBJ2-7 | TRBV12-2 | TGTGCAAGTCGCTTCCCTCCCGGGACAGACTACGAGCAGTACTTC | CASRFPPGTDYEQYF
12 | - | TRBJ2-7 | TRBV11-2 | TGTGCCAGCAGCTTTTCCCGCTACGAGCAGTACTTC | CASSFSRYEQYF
17 | TRBD1 | TRBJ2-1 | TRBV7-2 | TGTGCCAGCAGCCACCCAAGACAGGGGAACGGCGGCAATGAGCAGTTCTTC | CASSHPRQGNGGNEQFF
14 | - | TRBJ2-1 | TRBV5-1 | TGCGCCAGCAGCTTGGGACAGCTTCGCAATGAGCAGTTCTTC | CASSLGQLRNEQFF
16 | - | TRBJ1-4 | TRBV5-5 | TGTGCCAGCAGCACCCATGGGCCCGCAACTAATGAAAAACTGTTTTTT | CASSTHGPATNEKLFF
14 | TRBD1 | TRBJ2-7 | TRBV5-1 | TGCGCCAGCAGCTTCGGGGCAGGGGGTAACGAGCAGTACTTC | CASSFGAGGNEQYF
16 | TRBD1 | TRBJ2-7 | TRBV20-1 | TGCAGTGCTAGTCTGAACCATTGGGACAGGGGCTACGAGCAGTACTTC | CSASLNHWDRGYEQYF
14 | - | TRBJ2-2 | TRBV3-1/TRBV3-2 | TGTGCCAGCAGCCAAGCGTGGTCGGCCGGGGAGCTGTTTTTT | CASSQAWSAGELFF
14 | - | TRBJ1-1 | TRBV5-4 | TGTGCCAGCAGCATACAGGGAATTGGCACTGAAGCTTTCTTT | CASSIQGIGTEAFF
15 | - | TRBJ2-2 | TRBV5-1 | TGCGCCAGCAGCTTGGTGGCAGGAAACACCGGGGAGCTGTTTTTT | CASSLVAGNTGELFF